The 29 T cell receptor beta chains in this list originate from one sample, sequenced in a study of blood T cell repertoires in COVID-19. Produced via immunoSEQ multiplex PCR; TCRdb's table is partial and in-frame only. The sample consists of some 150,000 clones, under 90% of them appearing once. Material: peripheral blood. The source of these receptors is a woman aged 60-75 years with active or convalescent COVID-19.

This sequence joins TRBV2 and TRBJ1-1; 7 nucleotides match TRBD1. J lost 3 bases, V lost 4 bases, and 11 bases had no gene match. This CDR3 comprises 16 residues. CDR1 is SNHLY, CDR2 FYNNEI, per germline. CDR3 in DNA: TGTGCCAGCAGTGGAGGGTTGGGCAGGGGGGACACTGAAGCTTTCTTT. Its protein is CASSGGLGRGDTEAFF. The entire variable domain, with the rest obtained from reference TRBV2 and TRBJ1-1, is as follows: EPEVTQTPSHQVTQMGQEVILRCVPISNHLYFYWYRQILGQKVEFLVSFYNNEISEKSEIFDDQFSVERPDGSNFTLKIRSTKLEDSAMYFCASSGGLGRGDTEAFFGQGTRLTVV.

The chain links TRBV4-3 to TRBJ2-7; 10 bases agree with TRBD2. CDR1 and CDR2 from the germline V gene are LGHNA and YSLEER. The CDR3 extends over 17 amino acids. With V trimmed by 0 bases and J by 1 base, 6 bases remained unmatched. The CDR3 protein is CASSQDIAAGGSYEQYF. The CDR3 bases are TGCGCCAGCAGCCAAGATATAGCAGCGGGAGGGTCCTACGAGCAGTACTTC.

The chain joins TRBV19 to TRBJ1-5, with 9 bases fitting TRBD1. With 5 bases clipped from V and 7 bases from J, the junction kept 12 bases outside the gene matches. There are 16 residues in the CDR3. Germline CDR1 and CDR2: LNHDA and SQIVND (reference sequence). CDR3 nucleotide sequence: TGTGCCAGTAGTGACCGCCCGGACAGGGGACGGCAGCCCCAGCATTTT. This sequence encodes CASSDRPDRGRQPQHF.

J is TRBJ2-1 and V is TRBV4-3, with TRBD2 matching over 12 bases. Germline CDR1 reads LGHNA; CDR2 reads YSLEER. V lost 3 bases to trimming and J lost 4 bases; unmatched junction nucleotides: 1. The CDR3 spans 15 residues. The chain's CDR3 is CASSHGTSGYNEQFF. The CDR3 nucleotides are TGCGCCAGCAGCCACGGGACTAGCGGGTACAATGAGCAGTTCTTC.

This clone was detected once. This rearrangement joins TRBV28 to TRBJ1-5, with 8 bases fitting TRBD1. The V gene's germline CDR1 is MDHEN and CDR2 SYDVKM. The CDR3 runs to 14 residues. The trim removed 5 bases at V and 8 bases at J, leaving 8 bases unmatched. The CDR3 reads CASSRTGRPEPQHF. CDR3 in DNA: TGTGCCAGCAGTAGGACAGGGCGGCCTGAGCCCCAGCATTTT.

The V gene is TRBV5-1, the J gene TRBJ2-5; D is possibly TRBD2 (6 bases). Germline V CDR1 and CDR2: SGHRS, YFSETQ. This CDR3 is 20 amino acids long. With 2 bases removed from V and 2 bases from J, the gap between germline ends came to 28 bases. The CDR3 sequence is CASSLGFGVGLARPQETQYF. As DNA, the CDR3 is TGCGCCAGCAGCTTAGGATTCGGTGTGGGACTTGCTCGTCCGCAAGAGACCCAGTACTTC. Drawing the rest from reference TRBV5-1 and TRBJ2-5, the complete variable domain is KAGVTQTPRYLIKTRGQQVTLSCSPISGHRSVSWYQQTPGQGLQFLFEYFSETQRNKGNFPGRFSGRQFSNSRSEMNVSTLELGDSALYLCASSLGFGVGLARPQETQYFGPGTRLLVL.

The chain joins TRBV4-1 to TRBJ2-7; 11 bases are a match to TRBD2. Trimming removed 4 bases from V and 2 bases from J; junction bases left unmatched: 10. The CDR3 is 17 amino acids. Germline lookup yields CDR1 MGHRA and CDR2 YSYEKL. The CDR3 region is CASSPGLAGIRTYEQYF. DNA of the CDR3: TGCGCCAGCAGCCCCGGACTAGCGGGCATCAGGACCTACGAGCAGTACTTC.

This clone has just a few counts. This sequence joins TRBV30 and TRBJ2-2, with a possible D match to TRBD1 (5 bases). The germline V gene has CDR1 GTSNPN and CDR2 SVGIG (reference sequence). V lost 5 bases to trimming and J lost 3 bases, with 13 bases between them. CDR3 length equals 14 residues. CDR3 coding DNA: TGTGCCTGGTCAGGGCTAGTAGACACCGGGGAGCTGTTTTTT. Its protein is CAWSGLVDTGELFF.

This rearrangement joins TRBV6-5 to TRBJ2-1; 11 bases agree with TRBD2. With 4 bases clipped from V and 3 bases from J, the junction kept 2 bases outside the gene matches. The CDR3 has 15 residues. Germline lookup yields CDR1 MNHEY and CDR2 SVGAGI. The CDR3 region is CASSLAGGLYNEQFF. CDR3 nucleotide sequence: TGTGCCAGCAGTTTAGCGGGAGGGCTCTACAATGAGCAGTTCTTC.

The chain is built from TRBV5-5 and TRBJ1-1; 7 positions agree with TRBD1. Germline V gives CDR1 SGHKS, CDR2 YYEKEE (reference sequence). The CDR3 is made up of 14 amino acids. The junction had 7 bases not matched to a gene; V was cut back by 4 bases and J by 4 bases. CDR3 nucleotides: TGTGCCAGCAGCCGTGACAGGGTGAGCACTGAAGCTTTCTTT. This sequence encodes CASSRDRVSTEAFF. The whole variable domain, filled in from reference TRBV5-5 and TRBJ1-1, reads DAGVTQSPTHLIKTRGQQVTLRCSPISGHKSVSWYQQVLGQGPQFIFQYYEKEERGRGNFPDRFSARQFPNYSSELNVNALLLGDSALYLCASSRDRVSTEAFFGQGTRLTVV.

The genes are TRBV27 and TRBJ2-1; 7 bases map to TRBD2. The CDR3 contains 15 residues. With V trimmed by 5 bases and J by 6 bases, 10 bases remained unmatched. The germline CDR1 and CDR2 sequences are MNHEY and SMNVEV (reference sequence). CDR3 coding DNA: TGTGCCAGCAGTCCTCGACTAGCCTGGACCAATGAGCAGTTCTTC. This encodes CASSPRLAWTNEQFF.

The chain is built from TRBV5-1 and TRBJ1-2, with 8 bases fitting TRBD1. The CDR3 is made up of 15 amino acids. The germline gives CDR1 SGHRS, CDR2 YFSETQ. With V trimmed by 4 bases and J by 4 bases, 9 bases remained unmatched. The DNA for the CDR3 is TGCGCCAGCAGCGGCGGGCAGGGGGCAGGCTATGGCTACACCTTC. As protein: CASSGGQGAGYGYTF.

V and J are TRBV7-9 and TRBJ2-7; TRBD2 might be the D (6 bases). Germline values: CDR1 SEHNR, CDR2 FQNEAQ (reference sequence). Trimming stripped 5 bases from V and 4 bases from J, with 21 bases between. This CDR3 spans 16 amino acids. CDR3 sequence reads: CASSLGAGSFEYEQYF. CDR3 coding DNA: TGTGCCAGCAGCCTAGGGGCGGGATCTTTCGAATACGAGCAGTACTTC.

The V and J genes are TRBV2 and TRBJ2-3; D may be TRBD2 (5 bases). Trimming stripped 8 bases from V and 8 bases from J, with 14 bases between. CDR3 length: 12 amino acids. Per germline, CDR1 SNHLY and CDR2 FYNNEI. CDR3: CASEGSDVTQYF. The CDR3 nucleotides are TGTGCCAGCGAGGGATCGGACGTTACGCAGTATTTT.

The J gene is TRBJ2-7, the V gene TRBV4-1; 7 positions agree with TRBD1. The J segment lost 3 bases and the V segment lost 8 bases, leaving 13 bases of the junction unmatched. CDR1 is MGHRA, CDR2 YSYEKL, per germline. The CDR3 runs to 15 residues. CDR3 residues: CASQVRTGLYYEQYF. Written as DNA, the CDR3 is TGCGCCAGCCAGGTCAGGACAGGACTTTACTACGAGCAGTACTTC.

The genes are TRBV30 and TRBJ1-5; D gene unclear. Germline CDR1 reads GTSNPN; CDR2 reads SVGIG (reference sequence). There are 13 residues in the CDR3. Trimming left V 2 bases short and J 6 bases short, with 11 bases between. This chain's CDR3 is CAWSRELGQPQHF. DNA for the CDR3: TGTGCCTGGAGTCGGGAGTTGGGTCAGCCCCAGCATTTT.

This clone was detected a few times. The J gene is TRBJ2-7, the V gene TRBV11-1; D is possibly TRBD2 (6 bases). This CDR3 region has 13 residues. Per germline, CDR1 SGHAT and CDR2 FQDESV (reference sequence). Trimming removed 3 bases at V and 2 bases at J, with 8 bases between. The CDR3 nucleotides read TGTGCCAGCAGCTTCCAGCGGGCCTACGAGCAGTACTTC. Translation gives CASSFQRAYEQYF. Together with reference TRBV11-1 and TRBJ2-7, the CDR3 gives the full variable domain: EAEVAQSPRYKITEKSQAVAFWCDPISGHATLYWYRQILGQGPELLVQFQDESVVDDSQLPKDRFSAERLKGVDSTLKIQPAELGDSAMYLCASSFQRAYEQYFGPGTRLTVT.

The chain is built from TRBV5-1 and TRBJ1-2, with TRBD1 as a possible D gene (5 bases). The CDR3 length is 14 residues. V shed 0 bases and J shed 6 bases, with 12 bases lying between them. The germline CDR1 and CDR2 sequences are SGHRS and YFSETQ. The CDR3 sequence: CASSLARVENGYTF. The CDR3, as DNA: TGCGCCAGCAGCTTGGCCAGGGTGGAGAATGGCTACACCTTC.

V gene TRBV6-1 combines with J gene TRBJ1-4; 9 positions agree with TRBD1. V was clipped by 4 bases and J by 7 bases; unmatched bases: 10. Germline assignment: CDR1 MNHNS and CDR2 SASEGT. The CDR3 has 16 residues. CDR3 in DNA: TGTGCCAGCAGTGTGCTTCCGGGACAGGGCGTTGAAAAACTGTTTTTT. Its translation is CASSVLPGQGVEKLFF.

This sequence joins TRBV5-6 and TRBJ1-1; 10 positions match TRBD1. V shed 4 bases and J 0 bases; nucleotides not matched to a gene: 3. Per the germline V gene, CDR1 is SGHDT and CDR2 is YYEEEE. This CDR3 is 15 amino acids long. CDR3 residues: CASSLGTGVNTEAFF. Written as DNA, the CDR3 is TGTGCCAGCAGCCTGGGGACAGGGGTGAACACTGAAGCTTTCTTT.

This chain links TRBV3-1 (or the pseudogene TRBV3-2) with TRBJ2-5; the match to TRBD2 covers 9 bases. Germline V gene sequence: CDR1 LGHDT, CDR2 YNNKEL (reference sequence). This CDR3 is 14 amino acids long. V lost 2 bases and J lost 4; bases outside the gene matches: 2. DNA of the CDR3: TGTGCCAGCAGCCAAAGAGCGGGGGGAGAGACCCAGTACTTC. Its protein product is CASSQRAGGETQYF.

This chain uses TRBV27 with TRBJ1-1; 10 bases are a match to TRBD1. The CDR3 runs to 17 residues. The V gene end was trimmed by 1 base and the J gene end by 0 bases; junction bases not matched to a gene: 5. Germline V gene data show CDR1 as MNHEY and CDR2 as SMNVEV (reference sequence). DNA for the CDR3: TGTGCCAGCAGTTTATGGGGGACAGGGGCCATGAACACTGAAGCTTTCTTT. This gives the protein CASSLWGTGAMNTEAFF.

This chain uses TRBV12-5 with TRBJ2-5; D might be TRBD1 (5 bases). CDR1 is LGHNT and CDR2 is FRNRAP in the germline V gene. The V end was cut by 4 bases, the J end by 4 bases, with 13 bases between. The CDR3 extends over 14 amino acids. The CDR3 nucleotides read TGTGCTAGTGGTTCAAGAAATAGGGGAGAGACCCAGTACTTC. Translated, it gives CASGSRNRGETQYF.

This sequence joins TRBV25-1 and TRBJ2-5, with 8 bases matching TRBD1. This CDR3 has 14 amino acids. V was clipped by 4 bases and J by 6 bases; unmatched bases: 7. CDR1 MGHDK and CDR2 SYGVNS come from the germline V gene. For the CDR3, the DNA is TGTGCCAGCAGTGTAGGACAGGGTGGGAAGACCCAGTACTTC. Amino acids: CASSVGQGGKTQYF.

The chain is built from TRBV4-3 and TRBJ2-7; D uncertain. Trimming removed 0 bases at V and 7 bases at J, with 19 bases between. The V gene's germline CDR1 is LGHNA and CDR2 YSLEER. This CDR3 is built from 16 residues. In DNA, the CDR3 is TGCGCCAGCAGCCAAGATTCTGGTCTCGGGTTGAATGAGCAGTACTTC. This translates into CASSQDSGLGLNEQYF.

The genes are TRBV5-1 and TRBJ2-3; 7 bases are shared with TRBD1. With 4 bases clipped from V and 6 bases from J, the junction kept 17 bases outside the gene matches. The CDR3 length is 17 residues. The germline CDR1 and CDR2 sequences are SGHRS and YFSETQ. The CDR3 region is CASSPGQSVGFVDTQYF. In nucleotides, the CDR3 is TGCGCCAGCAGCCCGGGACAGTCTGTTGGTTTTGTCGATACGCAGTATTTT.

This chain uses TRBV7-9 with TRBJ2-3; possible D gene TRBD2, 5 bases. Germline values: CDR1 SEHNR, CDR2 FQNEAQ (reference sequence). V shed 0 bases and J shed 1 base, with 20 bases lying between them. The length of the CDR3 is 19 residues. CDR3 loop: CASSLAMAGGISGTDTQYF. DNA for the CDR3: TGTGCCAGCAGCTTAGCGATGGCAGGCGGTATTAGCGGCACAGATACGCAGTATTTT.

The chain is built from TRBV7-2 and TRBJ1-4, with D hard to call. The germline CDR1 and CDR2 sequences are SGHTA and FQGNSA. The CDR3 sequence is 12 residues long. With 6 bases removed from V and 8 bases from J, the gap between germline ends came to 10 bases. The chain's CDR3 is CASSYPPEKLFF. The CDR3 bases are TGTGCCAGCAGTTATCCCCCGGAAAAACTGTTTTTT.

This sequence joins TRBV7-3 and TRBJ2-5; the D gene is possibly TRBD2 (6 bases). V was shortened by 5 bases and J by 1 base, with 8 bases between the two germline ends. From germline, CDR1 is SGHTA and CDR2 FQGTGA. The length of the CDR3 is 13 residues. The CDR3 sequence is CASSRDSQETQYF. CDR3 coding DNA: TGTGCCAGCAGCCGGGACTCCCAAGAGACCCAGTACTTC.